This T cell receptor (beta chain) emerged from a study of T cells expressing NK-cell markers. Study details: Of eight sequenced donors, seven were HCMV-seropositive and one HCMV-seronegative.

CDR3 length: 13 residues. The germline V gene encodes CDR1 SGHDN and CDR2 FVKESK. TCRdb re-called the 5' RACE reads and shows each CDR3 protein once, DNA omitted. The sample data list about 460,000 distinct CDR3 sequences. This clonotype was obtained from a woman aged 45-60 years in good health. Sequencing was done on a sample of blood T cells: a sorted CD56 or NKG2C T cell subset, CD4+ or CD8+ T cells, or bulk PBMC T cells (not recorded which). This chain uses TRBV14 with TRBJ2-1; the TCRdb D gene call, TRBD1, has no DNA to confirm it. The CDR3 here is CASSLQQGNEQFF.